The 24 T cell receptor beta chains in this list originate from one sample, sequenced in a study of cytomegalovirus exposure and HLA in healthy donors (dated by TCRdb to 2015 to 2018). Libraries came from the immunoSEQ multiplex PCR assay. For the multiplex PCR, a mixture combining 60 forward primers for TCR Vbeta segments and 13 reverse primers for TCR Jbeta segments was used. This immuneACCESS table, as held by TCRdb, lists in-frame sequences with V and J called but not all clones. Of the missing ones, under half trace to an unresolved V gene in checked studies; the others have no known cause. The sample has some 200,000 clones on record, 80% to 85% of them singletons. The ten largest clones add up to about 0.78% of the sample. Sequenced: PBMCs. Every receptor here comes from a woman in her late teens or twenties in good health and CMV-seronegative.

This clone was seen a few times. V is TRBV6-6 and J is TRBJ2-7; 7 nucleotides align to TRBD2. The V gene's germline CDR1 is MNHNY and CDR2 SVGAGI (reference sequence). The V gene end was trimmed by 0 bases and the J gene end by 2 bases; junction bases not matched to a gene: 7. The CDR3 length is 16 residues. CDR3 protein: CASSYSGGSGTYEQYF. Here the CDR3 DNA reads TGTGCCAGCAGTTACTCCGGGGGGAGTGGAACCTACGAGCAGTACTTC.

This sequence joins TRBV25-1 and TRBJ1-3, with TRBD1 matching over 12 bases. CDR1 and CDR2 from the germline V gene are MGHDK and SYGVNS. The CDR3 sequence is 18 residues long. The V gene end was trimmed by 9 bases and the J gene end by 3 bases; junction bases not matched to a gene: 15. The CDR3 sequence: CASSPGGQGATVGNTIYF. The DNA of the CDR3 is TGTGCCAGTAGTCCAGGGGGACAGGGGGCGACGGTTGGAAACACCATATATTTT.

The chain links TRBV7-6 to TRBJ2-7; the match to TRBD1 covers 7 bases. V dropped 1 base and J dropped 2; count of bases not matched to a gene: 8. Germline V gene sequence: CDR1 SGHVS, CDR2 FNYEAQ. This CDR3 spans 16 amino acids. In DNA form, the CDR3 reads TGTGCCAGCAGCTTAGTGGTCGCAGGGGGAGCCTACGAGCAGTACTTC. Protein: CASSLVVAGGAYEQYF.

The rearrangement uses TRBV7-9 and TRBJ2-5; 9 bases fit TRBD1. CDR1 is SEHNR and CDR2 is FQNEAQ in the germline V gene (reference sequence). This CDR3 has 15 residues. The V gene end was trimmed by 2 bases and the J gene end by 2 bases; junction bases not matched to a gene: 3. In DNA, the CDR3 is TGTGCCAGCAGCTTACTGGACAGGGGTCAAGAGACCCAGTACTTC. This translates into CASSLLDRGQETQYF.

This clone has only one observation. The chain uses TRBV2 and TRBJ1-2, with TRBD1 identical over 7 bases. The germline gives CDR1 SNHLY, CDR2 FYNNEI. V lost 2 bases and J lost 13; bases outside the gene matches: 4. The CDR3 has 11 residues. The CDR3: CASSERTGPTF. DNA for the CDR3: TGTGCCAGCAGTGAACGGACAGGCCCCACCTTC.

The rearrangement links TRBV12-5 to TRBJ1-3, with TRBD1 matching 7 bases. Germline loops: CDR1 LGHNT, CDR2 FRNRAP. This CDR3 contains 14 residues. The ends lost 6 bases at V and 2 bases at J; junction bases unmatched: 4. The CDR3 is CASGLTGAGNTIYF. The CDR3 nucleotides are TGTGCTAGTGGCCTAACAGGGGCTGGAAACACCATATATTTT.

This chain uses TRBV28 with TRBJ2-5; 7 bases are a match to TRBD2. Looked up from germline, CDR1 is MDHEN and CDR2 is SYDVKM. V was clipped by 5 bases and J by 2 bases; unmatched bases: 14. The length of the CDR3 is 17 residues. The chain's CDR3 is CASSPHILSSGQETQYF. CDR3 coding DNA: TGTGCCAGCAGTCCACATATATTATCTAGCGGACAAGAGACCCAGTACTTC. Combining the CDR3 with reference TRBV28 and TRBJ2-5 gives the whole variable domain DVKVTQSSRYLVKRTGEKVFLECVQDMDHENMFWYRQDPGLGLRLIYFSYDVKMKEKGDIPEGYSVSREKKERFSLILESASTNQTSMYLCASSPHILSSGQETQYFGPGTRLLVL.

V gene TRBV6-5 combines with J gene TRBJ2-5; D is unresolved. V was clipped by 0 bases and J by 5 bases, with 10 bases between them. This CDR3 region has 14 residues. Per the germline V gene, CDR1 is MNHEY and CDR2 is SVGAGI. CDR3 protein: CASSYSPVGETQYF. CDR3 in DNA: TGTGCCAGCAGTTACTCTCCAGTCGGGGAGACCCAGTACTTC.

V usage is TRBV18 and J usage is TRBJ1-2; 10 bases are a match to TRBD1. V lost 1 base and J lost 5; bases outside the gene matches: 13. The germline V gene encodes CDR1 KGHSH and CDR2 LQKENI. This CDR3 comprises 18 residues. DNA of the CDR3: TGTGCCAGCTCACCACGGATAGCGGGACAGGGGATCGCATATGGCTACACCTTC. Translated, it gives CASSPRIAGQGIAYGYTF. The whole variable domain, filled in from reference TRBV18 and TRBJ1-2, reads NAGVMQNPRHLVRRRGQEARLRCSPMKGHSHVYWYRQLPEEGLKFMVYLQKENIIDESGMPKERFSAEFPKEGPSILRIQQVVRGDSAAYFCASSPRIAGQGIAYGYTFGSGTRLTVV.

The chain employs TRBV18 and TRBJ2-1; D might be TRBD2 (6 bases). Trimming removed 4 bases from V and 2 bases from J, with 15 bases in between. This CDR3 has 16 residues. Per the germline V gene, CDR1 is KGHSH and CDR2 is LQKENI. The CDR3 sequence: CASSLRDFLTYNEQFF. CDR3 nucleotide sequence: TGTGCCAGCTCACTACGGGACTTCCTGACCTACAATGAGCAGTTCTTC.

On this clone itself: Compared with germline, one end of the junction differs, possibly owing to a read error. The V and J genes are TRBV6-4 and TRBJ1-2; possibly TRBD1 for D (5 bases). Germline lookup yields CDR1 MRHNA and CDR2 SNTAGT. This CDR3 contains 12 residues. In DNA form, the CDR3 reads TGTGCCAGCAGGGGAGGGGACTATGACTACACCTTC. Its translation is CASRGGDYDYTF.

Note on this clone: Other DNA sequences in this specimen translate into the identical CDR3. The rearrangement joins TRBV7-2 to TRBJ1-1; 10 nucleotides agree with TRBD1. With V trimmed by 5 bases and J by 1 base, 4 bases remained unmatched. Germline V gene sequence: CDR1 SGHTA, CDR2 FQGNSA. This CDR3 has 15 residues. DNA of the CDR3: TGTGCCAGCAGCCTAGGGGACAGGGGGAACACTGAAGCTTTCTTT. Translated, it gives CASSLGDRGNTEAFF.

The rearrangement joins TRBV7-9 to TRBJ2-3; TRBD2 is a possible D gene (7 bases). There are 15 residues in the CDR3. V lost 3 bases to trimming and J lost 0 bases, with 10 bases between them. CDR1 and CDR2 from the germline V gene are SEHNR and FQNEAQ (reference sequence). The CDR3 here is CASSFGGASTDTQYF. CDR3 nucleotide sequence: TGTGCCAGCAGCTTTGGGGGGGCCAGCACAGATACGCAGTATTTT.

The chain has TRBV10-3 and TRBJ2-5, with 12 bases lining up with TRBD2. The CDR3 contains 13 residues. CDR1 ENHRY and CDR2 SYGVKD come from the germline V gene. After removal of 11 bases from V and 7 bases from J, the junction contained 8 bases not matched to a gene. Written as DNA, the CDR3 is TGTGCCGTCCTAGCGGGAGGGCTGGGGACCCAGTACTTC. It encodes CAVLAGGLGTQYF.

The chain is built from TRBV6-6 and TRBJ1-1, with no clear D. V was clipped by 1 base and J by 1 base, with 7 bases between them. This CDR3 comprises 14 residues. Germline V CDR1 and CDR2: MNHNY, SVGAGI (reference sequence). This chain's CDR3 is CASSYFGENTEAFF. The DNA for the CDR3 is TGTGCCAGCAGTTACTTCGGAGAGAACACTGAAGCTTTCTTT.

CDR3 sequence reads: CASSVDLGNTEAFF. CDR3 sequence (DNA): TGTGCCAGCAGCGTGGACTTGGGGAACACTGAAGCTTTCTTT. The gene calls are TRBV9 and TRBJ1-1, with D unclear. Trimming removed 2 bases from V and 1 base from J, with 9 bases in between. Germline V gene sequence: CDR1 SGDLS, CDR2 YYNGEE. The CDR3 is 14 residues long.

This chain connects TRBV19 to TRBJ2-7; 9 nucleotides align to TRBD1. Trimming cost V 5 bases and J 3 bases; bases outside gene matches: 8. CDR3 size: 15 residues. Germline V gene data show CDR1 as LNHDA and CDR2 as SQIVND (reference sequence). The CDR3 nucleotides are TGTGCCAGTAGTGAACCGGGACAGGGCTTCTACGAGCAGTACTTC. This codes for CASSEPGQGFYEQYF.

The gene calls are TRBV28 and TRBJ1-2; D might be TRBD1 (5 bases). The V gene's germline CDR1 is MDHEN and CDR2 SYDVKM. Trimming pared 4 bases from V and 10 bases from J, leaving 22 bases between. The length of the CDR3 is 15 residues. The CDR3 sequence is CASSSTSTAGGSYTF. The CDR3 DNA follows: TGTGCCAGCAGTTCCACATCCACAGCCGGGGGTTCCTACACCTTC.

This chain links TRBV2 with TRBJ2-3; no reliable D call. The CDR3 covers 14 residues. The germline V gene encodes CDR1 SNHLY and CDR2 FYNNEI. V lost 7 bases and J 3 bases, leaving 14 bases between the germline ends. CDR3 sequence reads: CASTLELLTDTQYF. CDR3 DNA: TGTGCCAGCACTTTGGAGTTACTTACAGATACGCAGTATTTT.

The chain is built from TRBV7-3 and TRBJ2-3; 11 bases align to TRBD1. V lost 6 bases, J lost 4 bases, and 6 bases stayed unmatched. Germline V gene sequence: CDR1 SGHTA, CDR2 FQGTGA. CDR3 length: 15 amino acids. The DNA for the CDR3 is TGTGCCAGCAGTCCGGACAGGGGGCCTCCAGATACGCAGTATTTT. Protein: CASSPDRGPPDTQYF.

In the case of this clone: Other DNA variants within this sample encode the same CDR3. The chain combines TRBV9 with TRBJ2-7, with D maybe TRBD1 (6 bases). Per the germline V gene, CDR1 is SGDLS and CDR2 is YYNGEE. The V gene lost 3 bases and the J gene lost 1 base, with 11 bases spanning the gap. The CDR3 sequence is 14 residues long. CDR3 DNA sequence: TGTGCCAGCAGCGCCGGGACACGGTCCTACGAGCAGTACTTC. Translating it yields CASSAGTRSYEQYF.

This clone was found a few times. The rearrangement links TRBV30 to TRBJ2-7, with 7 positions matching TRBD1. V lost 5 bases, J lost 2 bases, and 9 bases stayed unmatched. The germline gives CDR1 GTSNPN, CDR2 SVGIG (reference sequence). This CDR3 contains 14 residues. CDR3 sequence reads: CAWATGVVTYEQYF. The CDR3, as DNA: TGTGCCTGGGCTACAGGGGTAGTAACCTACGAGCAGTACTTC.

The chain employs TRBV18 and TRBJ1-1; the D gene is possibly TRBD1 (5 bases). This CDR3 has 14 amino acids. V lost 6 bases and J 1 base, leaving 12 bases between the germline ends. Germline assignment: CDR1 KGHSH and CDR2 LQKENI. The CDR3 region has the DNA TGTGCCAGCTCGCCTACGACAGAGAACACTGAAGCTTTCTTT. It is translated as CASSPTTENTEAFF.

This clone was recorded only once. This chain uses TRBV25-1 with TRBJ2-5, with 9 bases matching TRBD2. The CDR3 covers 16 residues. Germline CDR1 reads MGHDK; CDR2 reads SYGVNS. V trimming: 2 bases; J trimming: 1 base; junction bases outside the gene matches: 5. CDR3 loop: CASSETAGGFQETQYF. The CDR3 bases are TGTGCCAGCAGTGAAACAGCGGGGGGATTCCAAGAGACCCAGTACTTC.